This T cell receptor beta chain comes out of a study of T cell responses to AZD1222 COVID-19 vaccine. The CDR3 sequence is 14 residues long. Germline CDR1 reads SGDLS; CDR2 reads YYNGEE. The V and J ends lost 4 bases and 7 bases, in that order; junction bases with no gene match: 6. Study results and limitations: Just 5 to 7 people given AZD1222 tested seropositive at baseline. Spike was spanned by vaccine-associated CD4 TCRs, with dominance at 160-218 and 743-854.

With respect to this clone: Its target is unknown.

Profiled with immunoSEQ multiplex PCR; TCRdb holds only in-frame clones, not every one. Of 150,000 or so clones in the sample, 90% to 95% are singletons; the top ten hold around 2.3%. The sample consisted of peripheral blood, taken on day 0 of AZD1222 vaccination. The receptor was isolated from an adult in good health. The chain is built from TRBV9 and TRBJ2-1; 9 bases are a match to TRBD2. The CDR3 loop is CASSLVAGVNEQFF. In DNA form, the CDR3 reads TGTGCCAGCAGCTTGGTAGCGGGAGTTAATGAGCAGTTCTTC.